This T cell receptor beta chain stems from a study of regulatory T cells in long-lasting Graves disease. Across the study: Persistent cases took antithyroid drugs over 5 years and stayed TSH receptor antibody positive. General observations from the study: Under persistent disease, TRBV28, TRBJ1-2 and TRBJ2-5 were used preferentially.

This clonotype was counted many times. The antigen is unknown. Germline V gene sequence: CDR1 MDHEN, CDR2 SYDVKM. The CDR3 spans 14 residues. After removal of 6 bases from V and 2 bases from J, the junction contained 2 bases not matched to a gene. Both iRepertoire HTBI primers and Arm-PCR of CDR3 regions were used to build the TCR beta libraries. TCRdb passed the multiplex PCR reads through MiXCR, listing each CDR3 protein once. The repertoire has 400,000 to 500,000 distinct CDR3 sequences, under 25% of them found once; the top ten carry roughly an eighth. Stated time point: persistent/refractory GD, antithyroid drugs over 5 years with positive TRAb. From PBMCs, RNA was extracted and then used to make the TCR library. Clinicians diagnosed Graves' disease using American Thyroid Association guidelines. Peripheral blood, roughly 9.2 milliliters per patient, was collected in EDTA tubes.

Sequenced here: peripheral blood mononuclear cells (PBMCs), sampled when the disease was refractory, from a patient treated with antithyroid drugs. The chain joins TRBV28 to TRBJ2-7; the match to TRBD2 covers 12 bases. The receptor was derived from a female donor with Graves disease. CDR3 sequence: CASSRTSGAYEQYF. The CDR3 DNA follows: TGTGCCAGCAGCCGGACTAGCGGGGCCTACGAGCAGTACTTC.